This T cell receptor beta chain derives from a study of T-cell reconstitution after alpha-beta-depleted transplantation in children. Preparation of the TCRbeta library used unique molecular identifiers. TCRdb called the PCR reads again in MiXCR, with one record for every CDR3 protein. The sample has around 420,000 distinct CDR3 sequences, around 15% seen once. This clonotype was seen a few times. The J segment lost 0 bases and the V segment lost 3 bases, leaving 4 bases of the junction unmatched. Germline loops: CDR1 MNHEY, CDR2 SMNVEV (reference sequence). The CDR3 totals 17 residues. This sequence originates from a boy younger than two who had a stem cell transplant for Wiskott-Aldrich syndrome, so the T cells may come from the graft donor. The rearrangement links TRBV27 to TRBJ2-5; 13 bases are a match to TRBD2. Sequencing used PBMCs, mostly from graft donor cells, obtained 360 days after TCRalphabeta/CD19-depleted stem cell transplant. CDR3 region: CASSFQTSGRYQETQYF. The CDR3 region has the DNA TGTGCCAGCAGTTTCCAGACTAGCGGGAGGTACCAAGAGACCCAGTACTTC.